The 7 T cell receptor beta chains reported below all come from one sample, sequenced in a study of T-cell reconstitution after alpha-beta-depleted transplantation in children. This sample's TCRbeta library carried unique molecular identifier barcodes. TCRdb re-derived calls from the PCR reads in MiXCR, one entry per CDR3 protein. This table holds about 540,000 distinct CDR3 sequences, 15% to 20% found once. This sample comprised PBMCs from the stem cell graft donor, obtained from the stem cell graft. The source of these receptors is a human donor who donated a stem cell graft to a child with acute lymphoblastic leukemia.

The CDR3: CAIKLDPGGVGNEQFF. In nucleotides, the CDR3 is TGTGCCATCAAATTGGACCCAGGGGGCGTTGGGAATGAGCAGTTCTTC. The chain recombines TRBV19 with TRBJ2-1; TRBD1 matches at 8 bases. The germline gives CDR1 LNHDA, CDR2 SQIVND (reference sequence). Trimming cost V 10 bases and J 7 bases; bases outside gene matches: 18. This CDR3 region has 16 residues.

This clonotype was counted between two and nine times. The V and J genes are TRBV4-1 and TRBJ2-5; TRBD1 agrees at 9 bases. The CDR3 is 14 amino acids. The V gene's germline CDR1 is MGHRA and CDR2 YSYEKL. V gave up 6 bases and J gave up 7 bases; unmatched junction bases: 9. Here the CDR3 reads CASRSDRGTGTQYF. DNA for the CDR3: TGCGCCAGCAGATCAGACAGGGGGACGGGGACCCAGTACTTC.

This rearrangement joins TRBV5-1 to TRBJ2-7, with D uncertain. With 0 bases removed from V and 0 bases from J, the gap between germline ends came to 22 bases. This CDR3 is built from 19 residues. Germline loops: CDR1 SGHRS, CDR2 YFSETQ. The CDR3 DNA is TGCGCCAGCAGCTTGGTTCAGAAAAAGCTTTCGAGTAGCTCCTACGAGCAGTACTTC. Translated: CASSLVQKKLSSSSYEQYF.

The rearrangement links TRBV5-5 to TRBJ1-1, with TRBD1 matching over 7 bases. Unmatched junction bases numbered 6, after V lost 0 bases and J lost 4 bases. Germline V gene sequence: CDR1 SGHKS, CDR2 YYEKEE (reference sequence). The CDR3 is 15 amino acids. CDR3 nucleotide sequence: TGTGCCAGCAGCTTGGAGGAGGGGGCGCCCACTGAAGCTTTCTTT. Its protein product is CASSLEEGAPTEAFF.

This clonotype was seen only a few times. J is TRBJ1-1 and V is TRBV5-1, with no clear D. Trimming took off 2 bases at V and 1 base at J, with 12 bases between the two ends. The CDR3 has 15 amino acids. The V gene's germline CDR1 is SGHRS and CDR2 YFSETQ. CDR3 bases: TGCGCCAGCAGCTTCTTTAGGACGGGGAACACTGAAGCTTTCTTT. Residues: CASSFFRTGNTEAFF.

The sample holds a few counts of this clonotype. V usage is TRBV6-1 and J usage is TRBJ1-1, with a possible D match to TRBD1 (5 bases). This CDR3 comprises 19 residues. Trimming removed 8 bases from V and 0 bases from J, with 28 bases in between. Germline assignment: CDR1 MNHNS and CDR2 SASEGT. The CDR3, as DNA: TGTGCCAGCGGTAGTATTTGGGAACAGGTTATCTTATTGAACACTGAAGCTTTCTTT. Amino acid sequence: CASGSIWEQVILLNTEAFF.

The V gene is TRBV20-1, the J gene TRBJ2-7; 7 bases agree with TRBD1. CDR3 size: 14 residues. The ends lost 5 bases at V and 4 bases at J; junction bases unmatched: 11. Germline values: CDR1 DFQATT, CDR2 SNEGSKA (reference sequence). CDR3 loop: CSALRQGMGYEQYF. DNA of the CDR3: TGCAGTGCTTTGAGACAGGGAATGGGATACGAGCAGTACTTC.